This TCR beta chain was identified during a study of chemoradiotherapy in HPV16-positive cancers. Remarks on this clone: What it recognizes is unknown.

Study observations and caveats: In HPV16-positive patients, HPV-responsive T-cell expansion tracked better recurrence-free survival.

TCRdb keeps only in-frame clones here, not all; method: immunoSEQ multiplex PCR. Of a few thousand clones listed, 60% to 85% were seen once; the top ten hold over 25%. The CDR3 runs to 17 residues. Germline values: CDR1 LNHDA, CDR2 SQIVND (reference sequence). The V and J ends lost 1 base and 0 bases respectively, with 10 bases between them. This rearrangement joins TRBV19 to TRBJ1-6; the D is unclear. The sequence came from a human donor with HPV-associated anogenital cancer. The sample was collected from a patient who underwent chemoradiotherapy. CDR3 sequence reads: CASSIVPRGSYNSPLHF. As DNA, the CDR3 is TGTGCCAGTAGTATAGTTCCTCGTGGCTCCTATAATTCACCCCTCCACTTT.